The T cell receptor (beta chain) described here comes from a study of blood T cell repertoires in COVID-19. Germline assignment: CDR1 GTSNPN and CDR2 SVGIG (reference sequence). This CDR3 region has 13 residues. The trim removed 4 bases at V and 2 bases at J, leaving 3 bases unmatched. TCRdb's copy holds only in-frame clones and misses some; the assay was immunoSEQ multiplex PCR. The table records 130,000 to 150,000 clones, 70% to 80% of them present only once. Sequenced: peripheral blood. This TCR was recovered from a man in his fifties or sixties with acute or convalescent COVID-19. V and J are TRBV30 and TRBJ2-3; TRBD2 matches at 7 bases. DNA of the CDR3: TGTGCCTGGACTAGCGGCCTCACAGATACGCAGTATTTT. This gives the protein CAWTSGLTDTQYF. The variable domain in full, completed from reference TRBV30 and TRBJ2-3, reads SQTIHQWPATLVQPVGSPLSLECTVEGTSNPNLYWYRQAAGRGLQLLFYSVGIGQISSEVPQNLSASRPQDRQFILSSKKLLLSDSGFYLCAWTSGLTDTQYFGPGTRLTVL.